Presented here are 31 T cell receptor beta chains from one specimen sequenced in a study of T-cell memory formation after mild COVID-19 (dated by TCRdb to about 2021). Preparation of the library involved 5' RACE. Instrument on record: Illumina NovaSeq 6000. Clones were called with MiXCR by TCRdb after fastp trimmed the public reads at Q25, and only in-frame beta chains were retained. Identical CDR3 proteins give one entry, which carries the most common genes and DNA. The sample profile shows about 320,000 distinct CDR3 sequences; about 13% of them were found once. Roughly 23% of the sample is held by the ten biggest clonotypes. Input material: PBMCs or a T cell subset sorted from them (not recorded which). These receptors were taken from a man aged 18-30 years who had mild COVID-19 (a few samples of this study predate the infection). The sample titles of this study are shuffled in the database, so cell type and time point are left out; the donor was told from shared clones.

The CDR3 nucleotides are TGTGCCACCAGTGACTCCGCCGGGACAGGGGACACAGATACGCAGTATTTT. It codes for CATSDSAGTGDTDTQYF. The J gene is TRBJ2-3, the V gene TRBV24-1, with 10 bases that match TRBD1. Germline V gene data show CDR1 as KGHDR and CDR2 as SFDVKD. This CDR3 has 17 residues. J lost 2 bases, V lost 4 bases, and 8 bases had no gene match.

The chain carries TRBV5-1 and TRBJ2-7; 8 bases match TRBD1. The CDR3 covers 13 residues. V lost 2 bases to trimming and J lost 6 bases; unmatched junction nucleotides: 4. Germline CDR1 and CDR2: SGHRS and YFSETQ. The CDR3 DNA reads as TGCGCCAGCAGCTTCCAGGGGGCGAGCGAGCAGTACTTC. It encodes CASSFQGASEQYF.

The chain is built from TRBV4-2 and TRBJ2-2, with 12 bases aligning to TRBD2. The V gene end was trimmed by 0 bases and the J gene end by 7 bases; junction bases not matched to a gene: 9. The CDR3 consists of 18 residues. Germline lookup yields CDR1 LGHNA and CDR2 YNFKEQ. This CDR3 is CASSQDLLAGGQSGELFF. The DNA for the CDR3 is TGTGCCAGCAGCCAAGACCTCCTAGCGGGGGGGCAGAGCGGGGAGCTGTTTTTT.

This rearrangement joins TRBV5-1 to TRBJ1-1; TRBD1 matches 7 bases. The CDR3 spans 16 residues. V shed 4 bases, J shed 2 bases, and the junction held 11 bases outside the gene matches. Germline V CDR1 and CDR2: SGHRS, YFSETQ. In DNA, the CDR3 is TGCGCCAGCAGCCCCTGGACAGGTCTGAGAAACACTGAAGCTTTCTTT. This encodes CASSPWTGLRNTEAFF.

In this sample, this clonotype turned up a few times. The chain combines TRBV11-2 with TRBJ1-1; 9 bases are a match to TRBD1. Trimming at V came to 3 bases and at J to 5 bases, leaving 10 bases not matched to a gene. In germline, CDR1 is SGHAT, CDR2 FQNNGV. The CDR3 extends over 16 amino acids. Here the CDR3 reads CASSFRDREMGTEAFF. The CDR3, as DNA: TGTGCCAGCAGCTTCCGGGACAGGGAAATGGGGACTGAAGCTTTCTTT.

This clonotype was observed a handful of times. The chain couples TRBV7-9 to TRBJ1-5, with 7 positions matching TRBD1. The CDR3 is 15 amino acids. Losses at the gene ends were 2 bases for V and 4 bases for J; bases not matched to a gene: 5. Germline values: CDR1 SEHNR, CDR2 FQNEAQ (reference sequence). The CDR3 loop is CASSLRGGSNQPQHF. CDR3 DNA: TGTGCCAGCAGCTTAAGAGGGGGCAGTAATCAGCCCCAGCATTTT.

CDR3 loop: CASSPTARSTEAFF. CDR3 DNA: TGTGCCAGTAGCCCGACTGCACGTTCCACTGAAGCTTTCTTT. The chain employs TRBV19 and TRBJ1-1; D unresolved. Germline-derived CDR1 and CDR2 are LNHDA and SQIVND (reference sequence). The CDR3 loop spans 14 amino acids. Between the trimmed V and J ends, which lost 6 bases and 4 bases, there was a span of 15 bases.

The table lists this clonotype with a few counts. V and J are TRBV7-9 and TRBJ2-6, with unresolved D. The germline V gene has CDR1 SEHNR and CDR2 FQNEAQ (reference sequence). The CDR3 extends over 14 amino acids. Trimming removed 5 bases at V and 2 bases at J, with 7 bases between. CDR3 sequence: CASSPKTGANVLTF. Here the CDR3 DNA reads TGTGCCAGCAGCCCGAAGACTGGGGCCAACGTCCTGACTTTC.

This clonotype showed up just a few times. This chain connects TRBV7-9 to TRBJ1-2, with TRBD1 as a possible D gene (5 bases). Germline values: CDR1 SEHNR, CDR2 FQNEAQ (reference sequence). Trimming cost V 1 base and J 5 bases, with 8 bases left between them. CDR3 size: 13 residues. CDR3 amino acids: CASSLEQAYGYTF. In DNA, the CDR3 is TGTGCCAGCAGCTTAGAACAGGCTTATGGCTACACCTTC. Full variable domain (missing parts from reference TRBV7-9 and TRBJ1-2): DTGVSQNPRHKITKRGQNVTFRCDPISEHNRLYWYRQTLGQGPEFLTYFQNEAQLEKSRLLSDRFSAERPKGSFSTLEIQRTEQGDSAMYLCASSLEQAYGYTFGSGTRLTVV.

In this sample, this clonotype turned up a few times. The chain couples TRBV6-5 to TRBJ1-1; tentative D call: TRBD1 (5 bases). CDR1 and CDR2 (germline): MNHEY, SVGAGI. Trimming pared 4 bases from V and 11 bases from J, leaving 11 bases between. The CDR3 length is 11 residues. CDR3 in amino acids: CASSSDSAAFF. The CDR3 DNA follows: TGTGCCAGCAGTTCAGACAGCGCGGCTTTCTTT.

This clonotype has only a few counts. V is TRBV9 and J is TRBJ2-3; the match to TRBD2 covers 8 bases. The trim removed 2 bases at V and 4 bases at J, leaving 6 bases unmatched. From germline, CDR1 is SGDLS and CDR2 YYNGEE. The CDR3 is 15 amino acids. CDR3 loop: CASSVLAGSSDTQYF. The CDR3 DNA sequence: TGTGCCAGCAGCGTCTTAGCGGGGTCATCAGATACGCAGTATTTT.

This clonotype was seen more than once but under ten times. The V and J genes are TRBV23-1 and TRBJ1-5; TRBD1 aligns across 7 bases. TRBV23-1 is classed as an ORF, of uncertain function. The ends lost 6 bases at V and 0 bases at J; junction bases unmatched: 8. This CDR3 region has 16 residues. The CDR3 region has the DNA TGCGCCAGCAGCCCGGGACAGCCAAATAGCAATCAGCCCCAGCATTTT. Protein product: CASSPGQPNSNQPQHF.

The table lists this clonotype with a few counts. The chain couples TRBV20-1 to TRBJ2-2; 7 bases align to TRBD1. V shed 3 bases, J shed 2 bases, and the junction held 3 bases outside the gene matches. From germline, CDR1 is DFQATT and CDR2 SNEGSKA (reference sequence). The CDR3 is made up of 14 amino acids. CDR3 residues: CSARRQGNTGELFF. The CDR3 nucleotides read TGCAGTGCTAGGAGACAGGGTAACACCGGGGAGCTGTTTTTT.

The chain has TRBV7-8 and TRBJ2-2; possibly TRBD1 for D (6 bases). This CDR3 spans 15 amino acids. Looked up from germline, CDR1 is SGHVS and CDR2 is FQNEAQ. V was clipped by 5 bases and J by 3 bases, with 13 bases between them. The CDR3 DNA reads TGTGCCAGCAGCCTCAGGGGTTGGGACACCGGGGAGCTGTTTTTT. It yields the protein CASSLRGWDTGELFF.

This chain uses TRBV7-2 with TRBJ1-1; D not certain. The CDR3 sequence is 13 residues long. Germline V gene data show CDR1 as SGHTA and CDR2 as FQGNSA. With 0 bases removed from V and 7 bases from J, the gap between germline ends came to 9 bases. Here the CDR3 reads CASSLAQQSEAFF. CDR3 nucleotide sequence: TGTGCCAGCAGCTTAGCACAGCAGAGTGAAGCTTTCTTT.

The sample holds a few counts of this clonotype. The chain has TRBV7-9 and TRBJ2-3, with 9 positions matching TRBD2. In germline, CDR1 is SEHNR, CDR2 FQNEAQ (reference sequence). Unmatched junction bases numbered 10, after V lost 5 bases and J lost 7 bases. There are 15 residues in the CDR3. CDR3 sequence: CASSPRGGGANTQYF. CDR3 bases: TGTGCCAGCAGCCCAAGGGGCGGGGGGGCCAATACGCAGTATTTT.

The sample holds many counts of this clonotype. The chain combines TRBV7-6 with TRBJ1-1; 7 bases map to TRBD1. The CDR3 has 17 residues. Trimming at V came to 1 base and at J to 3 bases, leaving 11 bases not matched to a gene. Germline-derived CDR1 and CDR2 are SGHVS and FNYEAQ. The CDR3 protein is CASSLEDTGEVDTEAFF. The CDR3 DNA reads TGTGCCAGCAGCTTAGAGGATACAGGGGAGGTTGACACTGAAGCTTTCTTT.

The CDR3 DNA reads as TGTGCCAGCAGTTACTCTATCCAGTGGATAAACACCGGGGAGCTGTTTTTT. Protein: CASSYSIQWINTGELFF. The chain carries TRBV6-2 or TRBV6-3 and TRBJ2-2; no clear D. V dropped 0 bases and J dropped 2 bases, with 13 bases sitting between them. Germline values: CDR1 MNHEY, CDR2 SVGEGT. The CDR3 loop spans 17 amino acids.

In its sample, this clonotype was seen many times. V usage is TRBV7-2 and J usage is TRBJ2-1; D tentatively fits TRBD1 or TRBD2 (5 bases each). The length of the CDR3 is 15 residues. V was cut by 4 bases and J by 2 bases, with 12 bases left in between. Germline V gives CDR1 SGHTA, CDR2 FQGNSA. The CDR3 region has the DNA TGTGCCAGCAGCTCAACACGAGGGGCCTACAATGAGCAGTTCTTC. Translation gives CASSSTRGAYNEQFF.

In this sample, this clonotype turned up a few times. A much larger clone differs from this one at a single base, so this may be a read error. The V call is TRBV7-9, the J call TRBJ2-7; 8 bases agree with TRBD1. Germline CDR1 SEHNR, CDR2 FQNEAQ (reference sequence). V shed 5 bases, J shed 3 bases, and the junction held 0 bases outside the gene matches. CDR3 length equals 12 residues. CDR3 sequence (DNA): TGTGCCAGCAGCACAGGGGGCTACGAGCAGTACGTC. This sequence encodes CASSTGGYEQYV.

This clonotype appeared many times. The chain employs TRBV29-1 and TRBJ1-1; the D is unclear. CDR1 SQVTM and CDR2 ANQGSEA come from the germline V gene. The CDR3 sequence is 14 residues long. Between the trimmed V and J ends, which lost 1 base and 4 bases, there was a span of 13 bases. The CDR3 loop reads CSVEGALQGTEAFF. The CDR3 DNA sequence: TGCAGCGTTGAAGGAGCGCTGCAAGGCACTGAAGCTTTCTTT.

This clonotype has at least ten counts. The J gene is TRBJ2-7, the V gene TRBV2, with D unresolved. Germline V lookup: CDR1 SNHLY, CDR2 FYNNEI. The CDR3 consists of 13 residues. The V end lost 7 bases, the J end lost 3 bases, and 13 bases lay between the germline ends. This chain's CDR3 is CASTAKWSYEQYV. The CDR3 DNA sequence: TGTGCCAGCACCGCAAAATGGAGCTACGAGCAGTACGTC.

This clonotype was seen at least ten times. This sequence joins TRBV6-2 or TRBV6-3 and TRBJ2-5, with unresolved D. This CDR3 comprises 14 residues. Trimming shortened V by 2 bases and J by 2 bases, and 9 bases separated the two germline ends. Germline V gene data show CDR1 as MNHEY and CDR2 as SVGEGT. CDR3: CASSYVDRQETQYF. CDR3 DNA sequence: TGTGCCAGCAGTTACGTCGACCGGCAAGAGACCCAGTACTTC.

The chain joins TRBV3-1 to TRBJ1-5; D remains unclear. The germline V and J ends were trimmed by 0 bases and 9 bases, with 9 bases remaining between them. The CDR3 has 13 residues. Germline values: CDR1 LGHDT, CDR2 YNNKEL (reference sequence). CDR3 coding DNA: TGTGCCAGCAGCCAAGATGTGGGTGCGCCCCAGCATTTT. Translation gives CASSQDVGAPQHF.

The chain uses TRBV18 and TRBJ1-2, with TRBD1 matching 8 bases. CDR3 size: 14 residues. The V and J ends lost 5 bases and 4 bases, in that order; junction bases with no gene match: 6. The V gene's germline CDR1 is KGHSH and CDR2 LQKENI. The CDR3 loop reads CASSYRDRTYGYTF. As DNA, the CDR3 is TGTGCCAGCTCATACCGGGACAGGACCTATGGCTACACCTTC.

The chain recombines TRBV5-1 with TRBJ2-7, with D perhaps matching TRBD1 (5 bases). V lost 2 bases to trimming and J lost 3 bases, with 15 bases between them. The CDR3 is made up of 15 amino acids. Germline CDR1 is SGHRS and CDR2 is YFSETQ. CDR3 protein: CASSFGHAEDYEQYF. Written as DNA, the CDR3 is TGCGCCAGCAGCTTCGGACATGCCGAGGACTACGAGCAGTACTTC. The full variable domain, completed using reference TRBV5-1 and TRBJ2-7, is KAGVTQTPRYLIKTRGQQVTLSCSPISGHRSVSWYQQTPGQGLQFLFEYFSETQRNKGNFPGRFSGRQFSNSRSEMNVSTLELGDSALYLCASSFGHAEDYEQYFGPGTRLTVT.

This clonotype was counted a few times. The chain is built from TRBV7-8 and TRBJ1-4, with TRBD1 identical over 10 bases. The CDR3 is 15 residues long. Germline CDR1 SGHVS, CDR2 FQNEAQ. V dropped 5 bases and J dropped 3; count of bases not matched to a gene: 3. The chain's CDR3 is CASSRQGAANEKLFF. In DNA form, the CDR3 reads TGTGCCAGCAGCCGACAGGGGGCGGCTAATGAAAAACTGTTTTTT.

V usage is TRBV29-1 and J usage is TRBJ1-5; D is ambiguous. This CDR3 spans 13 amino acids. The V gene's germline CDR1 is SQVTM and CDR2 ANQGSEA. Trimming pared 4 bases from V and 4 bases from J, leaving 11 bases between. The CDR3 DNA reads TGCAGCGTTGGGCTGGGAAGGAATCAGCCCCAGCATTTT. Translation gives CSVGLGRNQPQHF.

The chain joins TRBV5-1 to TRBJ2-7; 11 nucleotides agree with TRBD2. Germline CDR1 and CDR2: SGHRS and YFSETQ. The ends lost 4 bases at V and 5 bases at J; junction bases unmatched: 8. The CDR3 is 15 residues long. CDR3: CASSRVAGGQDEQYF. In DNA, the CDR3 is TGCGCCAGCAGCAGAGTAGCGGGGGGGCAGGACGAGCAGTACTTC.

This clonotype was found a few times. This chain links TRBV20-1 with TRBJ2-1; the D gene is possibly TRBD1 (6 bases). Looked up from germline, CDR1 is DFQATT and CDR2 is SNEGSKA (reference sequence). CDR3 length: 16 residues. The V end lost 1 base, the J end lost 2 bases, and 15 bases lay between the germline ends. The CDR3 coding sequence is TGCAGTGCTAGAGTTCCTATACAGGGTACCTACAATGAGCAGTTCTTC. Amino acids: CSARVPIQGTYNEQFF.

This clonotype was detected a few times. This sequence joins TRBV24-1 and TRBJ2-2; D not certain. The ends were cut back, 0 bases at V and 1 base at J, with 8 bases in the middle. The CDR3 sequence is 16 residues long. Germline loops: CDR1 KGHDR, CDR2 SFDVKD. This chain's CDR3 is CATSDLMAENTGELFF. In DNA, the CDR3 is TGTGCCACCAGTGATTTGATGGCGGAGAACACCGGGGAGCTGTTTTTT.